A selection of T cell receptor beta chains follows, all from one sample in a study of T cells in localized non-small cell lung cancer. Assay: immunoSEQ multiplex PCR; the TCRdb copy retains only in-frame clones and omits some. Counted here are fewer than 50,000 clones, 65% to 90% occurring once; the ten biggest clones make up about 8%. The source material was PBMCs, sampled before any cancer treatment. The receptors come from a man between 40 and 69 years old with stage II lung adenocarcinoma. The CDR3 runs from the conserved cysteine through the conserved F or W. Each record gives: D gene, clone size, V gene, J gene, CDR3 DNA, CDR3 protein. D genes are given only for firm matches. Clone size appears in some rows only: once, few, many, or a class for an expanded clone.

-	-	TRBV5-6	TRBJ1-5	TGTGCCAGCAGCTTGAATCCAGGGAGTCAGCCCCAGCATTTT	CASSLNPGSQPQHF
TRBD1	-	TRBV7-8	TRBJ1-1	TGTGCCAGCAGCTTAGGGCAGGGGGGAGCTTTCTTT	CASSLGQGGAFF
TRBD2	-	TRBV15	TRBJ2-1	TGTGCCACCAGCAGAGACAGAGCTAGCGGGGCCAGGAACAATGAGCAGTTCTTC	CATSRDRASGARNNEQFF
-	-	TRBV9	TRBJ1-4	TGTGCCAGCAGCGTGACAGGCGCAACTAATGAAAAACTGTTTTTT	CASSVTGATNEKLFF
-	-	TRBV12-5	TRBJ1-1	TGTGCTAGTGCCCCGAGAGGGATTACTGAAGCTTTCTTT	CASAPRGITEAFF
TRBD1	-	TRBV13	TRBJ2-1	TGTGCCAGCAGCTATCGGGACAGGGGGTCCAATGAGCAGTTCTTC	CASSYRDRGSNEQFF
TRBD2	-	TRBV2	TRBJ2-2	TGTGCCAGCAGTGCTGGCGGGAGGGCCTTCATCGGGGAGCTGTTTTTT	CASSAGGRAFIGELFF
-	few	TRBV7-9	TRBJ2-7	TGTGCCAGCAGCCAGCTGGAGGAAGGGGGAGCAGGAGGGCAGTACTTC	CASSQLEEGGAGGQYF
-	-	TRBV25-1	TRBJ2-7	TGTGCCAGTGCAGGGGAAACCTACGAGCAGTACTTC	CASAGETYEQYF
TRBD1	once	TRBV5-1	TRBJ2-7	TGCGCCAGCAGCTTGGTGGACAGGATAAGTTTCATTCACTACGAGCAGTACTTC	CASSLVDRISFIHYEQYF
-	-	TRBV11-2	TRBJ2-2	TGTGCCAGCAGCCCCGAGGGGGGCGGGTACACCGGGGAGCTGTTTTTT	CASSPEGGGYTGELFF
TRBD1	once	TRBV18	TRBJ1-2	TGTGCCAGCTCACCCACAGGGGGCAATGGCTACACCTTC	CASSPTGGNGYTF
-	-	TRBV2	TRBJ2-7	TGTGCCAGCAAGAGCTACCCCGGCTCCTACGAGCAGTACTTC	CASKSYPGSYEQYF
-	-	TRBV18	TRBJ2-2	TGTGCCAGCTCACCAGGAACAGGGTCCACCGGGGAGCTGTTTTTT	CASSPGTGSTGELFF
-	-	TRBV7-8	TRBJ1-1	TGTGCCAGCAGCCCAGACAGGTGGGCGAACACTGAAGCTTTCTTT	CASSPDRWANTEAFF
-	-	TRBV11-2	TRBJ2-7	TGTGCCAGCAGCTTAGATCGGGAAGGATGGCAGTACTTC	CASSLDREGWQYF
TRBD1	-	TRBV14	TRBJ2-3	TGTGCCAGCAGCCAATACAGGGGGGCAGATACGCAGTATTTT	CASSQYRGADTQYF
TRBD2	few	TRBV7-3	TRBJ2-1	TGTGCCAGCAGCAAGACTAGCGGGAGTGACAATGAGCAGTTCTTC	CASSKTSGSDNEQFF
TRBD1	-	TRBV5-1	TRBJ1-3	TGCGCCAGCAGCTTGGACGGAGGGCAGGGGGCAGGAAACACCATATATTTT	CASSLDGGQGAGNTIYF
-	-	TRBV4-2	TRBJ2-2	TGTGCCAGCAGCCAATACTCTCCAGCGGGCTCGAACACCGGGGAGCTGTTTTTT	CASSQYSPAGSNTGELFF
-	-	TRBV7-3	TRBJ2-3	TGTGCCAGCAGCTCCTCTGGGTTGAGCGCAGATACGCAGTATTTT	CASSSSGLSADTQYF
-	-	TRBV6-4	TRBJ1-5	TGTGCCAGAAACGAACAGGGTAGGGTAAATCAGCCCCAGCATTTT	CARNEQGRVNQPQHF
-	-	TRBV18	TRBJ1-4	TGTGCCAGCTCACCAGGAACAGCAACTAATGAAAAACTGTTTTTT	CASSPGTATNEKLFF
-	-	TRBV9	TRBJ2-5	TGTGCCAGCAGCGTAACGGGTATGGAGACCCAGTACTTC	CASSVTGMETQYF
TRBD2	-	TRBV7-9	TRBJ2-5	TGTGCCAGCGGTCGAGCGGGGTACCAAGAGACCCAGTACTTC	CASGRAGYQETQYF
TRBD2	few	TRBV27	TRBJ2-7	TGTGCCAGCAGTTTCACTAGCGGGGGCGAGCAGTACTTC	CASSFTSGGEQYF
-	-	TRBV6-5	TRBJ1-1	TGTGCCAGCAGTTACGGGTGGGAGACTGAAGCTTTCTTT	CASSYGWETEAFF
TRBD1	-	TRBV19	TRBJ1-3	TGTGCCAGTAGCCCAATAGGAACAGGGGGACCCTCTGGAAACACCATATATTTT	CASSPIGTGGPSGNTIYF
-	-	TRBV7-9	TRBJ2-1	TGTGCCAGCAGCTTAAGGGGGGGCCAGTTCTTC	CASSLRGGQFF
-	-	TRBV9	TRBJ1-5	TGTGCCAGCAGCAGTAGGGGAGGGAATCAGCCCCAGCATTTT	CASSSRGGNQPQHF
-	-	TRBV6-5	TRBJ2-7	TGTGCCAGCAGTTACTCGTGGACCCTACCCACCGAGCAGTACTTC	CASSYSWTLPTEQYF
TRBD1	-	TRBV28	TRBJ1-3	TGTGCCAGCAGTTTTGCCCGGACAGGGCTATCCCGAAACGCCATATATTTT	CASSFARTGLSRNAIYF
TRBD1	-	TRBV16	TRBJ1-1	TGTGCCAGCAGCCAATCAAGGGAAAACAGGGGTGAAGCTTTCTTT	CASSQSRENRGEAFF
-	-	TRBV5-1	TRBJ2-1	TGCGCCAGCAGCGTCGGATCGGGAGCAGGTTACAATGAGCAGTTCTTC	CASSVGSGAGYNEQFF
-	-	TRBV5-1	TRBJ2-5	TGCGCCAGCAGCTTGAGCCAAGAGACCCAGTACTTC	CASSLSQETQYF
TRBD1	-	TRBV15	TRBJ2-7	TGTGCCACCAGCAGAGTGGGGACAGGGGGCCAGTACTTC	CATSRVGTGGQYF
TRBD2	once	TRBV28	TRBJ2-7	TGTGCCAGCAGTTTGGGTAGCGGGAGGGCCCACGAGCAGTACTTC	CASSLGSGRAHEQYF
TRBD1	-	TRBV19	TRBJ1-2	TGTGCCAGTAGTATATTCCCGGGACAGGGCAGGGGCTACACCTTC	CASSIFPGQGRGYTF
-	-	TRBV6-1	TRBJ2-5	TGTGCCAGCAGACTAGACATGTCTGTGGAGACCCAGTACTTC	CASRLDMSVETQYF
-	-	TRBV14	TRBJ2-7	TGTGCCAGCAGCCCCCGTTGGGGGCCGTCTATGGAGCAGTACTTC	CASSPRWGPSMEQYF
-	-	TRBV28	TRBJ1-4	TGTGCCAGCAGTGCCCACGGGGCTGGTGGTGAAAAACTGTTTTTT	CASSAHGAGGEKLFF
-	-	TRBV28	TRBJ2-5	TGTGCCAGCAGTTTCGGGCTCTCGAGTACCCAGTACTTC	CASSFGLSSTQYF
TRBD1	-	TRBV2	TRBJ1-4	TGTGCCAGCGAGGGGGCTGATGAAAAACTGTTTTTT	CASEGADEKLFF
TRBD2	-	TRBV4-3	TRBJ2-1	TGCGCCAGCAGCCAAGAGGGCATAGCTCCGGGACTAGGGGGGGGTGAGCAGTTCTTC	CASSQEGIAPGLGGGEQFF